Listed here is a single T cell receptor (beta chain). What it binds is not known. The sample originates from a study of cytomegalovirus exposure and HLA in healthy donors. Whole-study findings and limits: A later analysis reported that several of the most significant clusters appeared to be linked to common viral pathogens, among them Epstein-Barr virus. The study put 160 or so TCR beta chains on its list as cytomegalovirus-associated. Later analysis placed DRB1 highest and HLA-C lowest in TCR association rates, which differed by HLA locus.

PCR was performed using 60 Vbeta and 13 Jbeta primers. The data were produced by immunoSEQ multiplex PCR, yet TCRdb's version contains in-frame clones alone and is incomplete. The top ten clones hold 2.5% to 3.5% of a sample with some 180,000 clones, roughly 80% of them seen once. The germline gives CDR1 SEHNR, CDR2 FQNEAQ (reference sequence). Trimming took off 10 bases at V and 5 bases at J, with 17 bases between the two ends. CDR3 size: 13 residues. This receptor was obtained from a young woman in good health and CMV-seronegative. The sequenced sample was PBMCs. The chain uses TRBV7-9 and TRBJ2-5; tentatively, D is TRBD1 (6 bases). The chain's CDR3 is CANEGDGWETQYF. For the CDR3, the DNA is TGTGCCAACGAGGGGGATGGATGGGAGACCCAGTACTTC. Filled out from reference TRBV7-9 and TRBJ2-5, the complete variable domain reads DTGVSQNPRHKITKRGQNVTFRCDPISEHNRLYWYRQTLGQGPEFLTYFQNEAQLEKSRLLSDRFSAERPKGSFSTLEIQRTEQGDSAMYLCANEGDGWETQYFGPGTRLLVL.